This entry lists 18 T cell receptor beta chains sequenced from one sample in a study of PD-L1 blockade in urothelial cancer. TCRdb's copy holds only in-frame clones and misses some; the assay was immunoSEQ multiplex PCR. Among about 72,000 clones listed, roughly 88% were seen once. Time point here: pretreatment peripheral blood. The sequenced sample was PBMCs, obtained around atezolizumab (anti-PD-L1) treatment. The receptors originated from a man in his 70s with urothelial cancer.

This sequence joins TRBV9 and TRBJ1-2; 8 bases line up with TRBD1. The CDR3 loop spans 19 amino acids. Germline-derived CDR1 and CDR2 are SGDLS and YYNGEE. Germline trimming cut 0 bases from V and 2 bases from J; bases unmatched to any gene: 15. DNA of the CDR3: TGTGCCAGCAGCGTAGGGGACCCGGACAGGGCCCCTCGAAACTATGGCTACACCTTC. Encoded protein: CASSVGDPDRAPRNYGYTF.

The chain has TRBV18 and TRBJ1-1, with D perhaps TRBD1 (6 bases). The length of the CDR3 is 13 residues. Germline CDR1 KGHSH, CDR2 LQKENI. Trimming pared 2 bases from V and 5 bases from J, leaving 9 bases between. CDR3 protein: CASSPEGGTEAFF. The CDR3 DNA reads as TGTGCCAGCTCACCAGAGGGGGGGACTGAAGCTTTCTTT.

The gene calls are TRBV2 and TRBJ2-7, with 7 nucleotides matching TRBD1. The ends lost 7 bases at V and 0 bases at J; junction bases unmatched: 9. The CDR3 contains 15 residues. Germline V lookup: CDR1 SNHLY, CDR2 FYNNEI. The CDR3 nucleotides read TGTGCCAGCACAAGGGAAGGGGGCGTCTCCTACGAGCAGTACTTC. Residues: CASTREGGVSYEQYF.

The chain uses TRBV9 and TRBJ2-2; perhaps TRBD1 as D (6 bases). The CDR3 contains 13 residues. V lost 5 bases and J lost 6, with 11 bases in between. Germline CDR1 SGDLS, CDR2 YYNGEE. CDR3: CASSTGKPGELFF. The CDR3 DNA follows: TGTGCCAGCAGTACAGGGAAACCCGGGGAGCTGTTTTTT.

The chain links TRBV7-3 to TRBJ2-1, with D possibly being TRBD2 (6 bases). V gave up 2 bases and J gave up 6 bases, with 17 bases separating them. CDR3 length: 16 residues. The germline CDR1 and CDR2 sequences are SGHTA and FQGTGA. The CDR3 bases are TGTGCCAGCAGCTTAGCGGGGCGCGGTATTGGCAATGAGCAGTTCTTC. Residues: CASSLAGRGIGNEQFF.

The CDR3: CASLTSSGSYNEQFF. CDR3 sequence (DNA): TGTGCCAGCTTAACCTCAAGCGGGAGTTACAATGAGCAGTTCTTC. The chain carries TRBV18 and TRBJ2-1; 8 bases match TRBD2. V was clipped by 7 bases and J by 4 bases; unmatched bases: 9. Germline loops: CDR1 KGHSH, CDR2 LQKENI. This CDR3 has 15 residues. The variable domain in full, completed from reference TRBV18 and TRBJ2-1, reads NAGVMQNPRHLVRRRGQEARLRCSPMKGHSHVYWYRQLPEEGLKFMVYLQKENIIDESGMPKERFSAEFPKEGPSILRIQQVVRGDSAAYFCASLTSSGSYNEQFFGPGTRLTVL.

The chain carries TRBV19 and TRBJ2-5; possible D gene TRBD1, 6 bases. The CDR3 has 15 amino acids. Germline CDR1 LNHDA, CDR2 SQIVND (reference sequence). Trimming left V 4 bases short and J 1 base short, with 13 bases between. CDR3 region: CASSTGGQPQETQYF. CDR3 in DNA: TGTGCCAGTAGTACCGGTGGACAGCCCCAAGAGACCCAGTACTTC.

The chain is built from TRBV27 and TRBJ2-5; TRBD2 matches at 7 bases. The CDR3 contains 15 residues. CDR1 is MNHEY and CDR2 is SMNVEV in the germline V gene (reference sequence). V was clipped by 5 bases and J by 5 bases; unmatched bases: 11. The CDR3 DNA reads TGTGCCAGCAGTGGGGAGCCGGGGGGAGGGGAGACCCAGTACTTC. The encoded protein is CASSGEPGGGETQYF.

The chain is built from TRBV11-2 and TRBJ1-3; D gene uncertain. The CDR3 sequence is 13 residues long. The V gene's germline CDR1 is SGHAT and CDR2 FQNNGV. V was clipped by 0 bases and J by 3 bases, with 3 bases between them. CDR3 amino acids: CASSLDRGNTIYF. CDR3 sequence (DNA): TGTGCCAGCAGCTTAGATCGTGGAAACACCATATATTTT.

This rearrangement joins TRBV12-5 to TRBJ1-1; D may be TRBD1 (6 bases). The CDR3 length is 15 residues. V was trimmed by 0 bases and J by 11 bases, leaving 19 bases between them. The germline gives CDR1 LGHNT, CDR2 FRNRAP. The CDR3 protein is CASGLVPLGGAGAFF. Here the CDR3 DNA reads TGTGCTAGTGGTTTGGTACCTCTGGGGGGGGCTGGGGCTTTCTTT.

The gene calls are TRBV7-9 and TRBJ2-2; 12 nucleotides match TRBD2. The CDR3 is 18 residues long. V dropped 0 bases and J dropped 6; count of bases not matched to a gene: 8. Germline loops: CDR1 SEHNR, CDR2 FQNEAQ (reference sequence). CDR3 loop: CASSLAPLGTSGPGELFF. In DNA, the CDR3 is TGTGCCAGCAGCTTAGCACCCCTCGGGACTAGCGGGCCCGGGGAGCTGTTTTTT.

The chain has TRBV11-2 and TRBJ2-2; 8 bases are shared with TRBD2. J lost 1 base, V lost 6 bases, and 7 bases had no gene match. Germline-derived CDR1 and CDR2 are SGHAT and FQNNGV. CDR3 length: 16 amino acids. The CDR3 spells CASRPISGMNTGELFF. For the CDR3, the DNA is TGTGCCAGCAGACCCATTAGCGGGATGAACACCGGGGAGCTGTTTTTT.

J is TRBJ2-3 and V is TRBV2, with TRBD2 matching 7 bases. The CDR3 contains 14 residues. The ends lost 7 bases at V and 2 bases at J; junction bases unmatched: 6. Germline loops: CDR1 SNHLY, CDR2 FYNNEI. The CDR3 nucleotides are TGTGCCAGCATGTCCGGGGACTACACAGATACGCAGTATTTT. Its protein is CASMSGDYTDTQYF.

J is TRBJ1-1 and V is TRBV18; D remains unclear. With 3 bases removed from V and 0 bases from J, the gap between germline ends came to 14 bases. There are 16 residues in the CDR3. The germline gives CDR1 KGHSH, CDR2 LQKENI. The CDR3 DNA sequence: TGTGCCAGCTCACCGCGCTCGGACTCAATGAACACTGAAGCTTTCTTT. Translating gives CASSPRSDSMNTEAFF. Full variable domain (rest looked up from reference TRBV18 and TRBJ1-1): NAGVMQNPRHLVRRRGQEARLRCSPMKGHSHVYWYRQLPEEGLKFMVYLQKENIIDESGMPKERFSAEFPKEGPSILRIQQVVRGDSAAYFCASSPRSDSMNTEAFFGQGTRLTVV.

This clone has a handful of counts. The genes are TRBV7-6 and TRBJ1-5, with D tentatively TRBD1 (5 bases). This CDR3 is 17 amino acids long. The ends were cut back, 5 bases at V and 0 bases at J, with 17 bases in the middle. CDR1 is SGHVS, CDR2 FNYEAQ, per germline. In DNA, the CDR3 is TGTGCCAGCAGCCTTAGGGCAGGGCCCGATAGCAATCAGCCCCAGCATTTT. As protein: CASSLRAGPDSNQPQHF.

The CDR3 DNA is TGCGCCAGCAGCCCCCCGGGGGGCGGCGCGACCCCCTACGAGCAGTACTTC. Translating gives CASSPPGGGATPYEQYF. J is TRBJ2-7 and V is TRBV4-1; possibly TRBD2 for D (7 bases). Germline V gene data show CDR1 as MGHRA and CDR2 as YSYEKL. The CDR3 runs to 17 residues. Trimming took off 4 bases at V and 2 bases at J, with 21 bases between the two ends.

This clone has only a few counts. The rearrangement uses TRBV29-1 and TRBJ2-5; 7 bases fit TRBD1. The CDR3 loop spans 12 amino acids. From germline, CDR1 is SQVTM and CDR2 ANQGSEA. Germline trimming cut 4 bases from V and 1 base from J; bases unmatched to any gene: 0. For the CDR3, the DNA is TGCAGCGTTGGACAGGGCCAAGAGACCCAGTACTTC. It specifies CSVGQGQETQYF.

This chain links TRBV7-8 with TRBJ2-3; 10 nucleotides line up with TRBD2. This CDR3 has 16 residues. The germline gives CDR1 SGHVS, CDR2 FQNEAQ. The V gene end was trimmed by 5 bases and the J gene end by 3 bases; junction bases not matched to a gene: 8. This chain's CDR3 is CASSPSGRAGTDTQYF. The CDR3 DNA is TGTGCCAGCAGCCCGAGCGGGAGGGCCGGGACAGATACGCAGTATTTT.